Listed here are 29 T cell receptor beta chains from one sample, sequenced in a study of blood T cell repertoires in COVID-19. Profiling relied on immunoSEQ multiplex PCR, and the TCRdb table lists in-frame clones only, not all of them. In the table there are roughly 460,000 clones, approximately 90% of which are singletons. Sequencing input: peripheral blood. Receptor source: a man younger than 35 with COVID-19, enrolled during active disease.

DNA for the CDR3: TGTGCCAGCAGTGAAGCGCTTCTCGCGGGTTGGGCGCCCCAGCATTTT. Protein product: CASSEALLAGWAPQHF. The chain joins TRBV2 to TRBJ1-5, with D unresolved. The CDR3 contains 16 residues. Germline V gene sequence: CDR1 SNHLY, CDR2 FYNNEI. V was shortened by 0 bases and J by 9 bases, with 18 bases between the two germline ends.

CDR3 sequence (DNA): TGTGCCAGCGGAAGAACCGGGACAGGGGGTGAAAAACTGTTTTTT. It yields the protein CASGRTGTGGEKLFF. The chain uses TRBV6-5 and TRBJ1-4, with 11 nucleotides matching TRBD1. CDR1 is MNHEY and CDR2 is SVGAGI in the germline V gene. The CDR3 totals 15 residues. The V and J ends lost 8 bases and 7 bases, in that order; junction bases with no gene match: 9.

The V call is TRBV13, the J call TRBJ2-3; D not certain. The CDR3 has 13 residues. Trimming removed 3 bases at V and 5 bases at J, with 9 bases between. Germline CDR1 and CDR2: PRHDT and FYEKMQ (reference sequence). Here the CDR3 DNA reads TGTGCCAGCAGCTTGGGCCGCAGAGATACGCAGTATTTT. Translating gives CASSLGRRDTQYF.

The V call is TRBV9, the J call TRBJ2-2; D is possibly TRBD2 (7 bases). Trimming stripped 0 bases from V and 4 bases from J, with 16 bases between. This CDR3 is 17 amino acids long. The V gene's germline CDR1 is SGDLS and CDR2 YYNGEE. The CDR3 region is CASSVDGGALGTGELFF. In DNA, the CDR3 is TGTGCCAGCAGCGTAGATGGGGGGGCGCTGGGCACCGGGGAGCTGTTTTTT.

The DNA for the CDR3 is TGCGCCAGCAGTGACTTTAGAGGGGGGGCCGATGTAGATACGCAGTATTTT. This codes for CASSDFRGGADVDTQYF. The V and J genes are TRBV10-2 and TRBJ2-3; D is perhaps TRBD2 (7 bases). This CDR3 comprises 17 residues. Germline CDR1 and CDR2: WSHSY and SAAADI. Trimming removed 3 bases at V and 5 bases at J, with 21 bases between.

In its sample, this clone was seen once. V is TRBV5-1 and J is TRBJ1-5; the D gene is possibly TRBD1 (5 bases). There are 15 residues in the CDR3. The germline CDR1 and CDR2 sequences are SGHRS and YFSETQ. V lost 4 bases and J lost 6, with 17 bases in between. CDR3 bases: TGCGCCAGCAGCCCCGATGGAGACAGAACTCAGCCCCAGCATTTT. It encodes CASSPDGDRTQPQHF.

The gene calls are TRBV5-4 and TRBJ1-1; 8 positions match TRBD1. Per germline, CDR1 SGHNT and CDR2 YYREEE (reference sequence). The CDR3 contains 14 residues. V trimming: 4 bases; J trimming: 5 bases; junction bases outside the gene matches: 7. This CDR3 is CASSRNRGGTEAFF. The CDR3 DNA sequence: TGTGCCAGCAGCAGAAACAGGGGGGGGACTGAAGCTTTCTTT.

V and J are TRBV19 and TRBJ1-5; 8 nucleotides match TRBD1. V shed 6 bases and J 1 base; nucleotides not matched to a gene: 5. This CDR3 comprises 15 residues. CDR1 LNHDA and CDR2 SQIVND come from the germline V gene (reference sequence). The CDR3 coding sequence is TGTGCCAGTAGCCACGACAGGGGCAGCAATCAGCCCCAGCATTTT. It is translated as CASSHDRGSNQPQHF.

This chain uses TRBV3-1 (or the pseudogene TRBV3-2) with TRBJ1-1; perhaps TRBD1 as D (6 bases). Germline V gene sequence: CDR1 LGHDT, CDR2 YNNKEL (reference sequence). Trimming stripped 7 bases from V and 1 base from J, with 10 bases between. The CDR3 runs 13 residues. This CDR3 reads CASTQGQNTEAFF. The CDR3 DNA sequence: TGTGCCAGCACCCAGGGACAGAACACTGAAGCTTTCTTT.

The chain combines TRBV5-4 with TRBJ2-1; 8 bases are a match to TRBD2. With V trimmed by 2 bases and J by 6 bases, 4 bases remained unmatched. The CDR3 totals 14 residues. Germline V gives CDR1 SGHNT, CDR2 YYREEE (reference sequence). In nucleotides, the CDR3 is TGTGCCAGCAGCTTAAAGCGGGAGATCAATGAGCAGTTCTTC. The encoded protein is CASSLKREINEQFF.

The chain combines TRBV19 with TRBJ2-2, with TRBD1 matching over 9 bases. The CDR3 runs 16 residues. From germline, CDR1 is LNHDA and CDR2 SQIVND (reference sequence). J was trimmed by 7 bases and V by 1 base; bases with no gene match: 7. The CDR3 nucleotides read TGTGCCAGTAGTATAGTTGGGACAGGGCTCAACGGGGAGCTGTTTTTT. Translated, it gives CASSIVGTGLNGELFF.

This clone was counted once. The V call is TRBV5-1, the J call TRBJ2-5; perhaps TRBD1 as D (5 bases). V shed 0 bases and J shed 5 bases, with 17 bases lying between them. The CDR3 totals 16 residues. Germline CDR1 is SGHRS and CDR2 is YFSETQ. In DNA, the CDR3 is TGCGCCAGCAGCTTGGGGCCTCAACCGAAGGGGGAGACCCAGTACTTC. Translating it yields CASSLGPQPKGETQYF.

This chain joins TRBV6-5 and TRBJ1-1; D is undetermined. CDR3 length: 14 amino acids. Trimming took off 2 bases at V and 5 bases at J, with 12 bases between the two ends. The germline gives CDR1 MNHEY, CDR2 SVGAGI. This CDR3 is CASSYEGVRTEAFF. The CDR3 DNA reads TGTGCCAGCAGTTACGAGGGAGTACGGACTGAAGCTTTCTTT.

The chain employs TRBV7-9 and TRBJ2-3, with a possible D match to TRBD1 (5 bases). This CDR3 is 17 amino acids long. Germline V gives CDR1 SEHNR, CDR2 FQNEAQ (reference sequence). Trimming took 5 bases from V and 0 from J, leaving 18 bases between them. The CDR3, as DNA: TGTGCCAGCAGCATGGGCCTTAAACCAGGGAGCACAGATACGCAGTATTTT. Amino acids: CASSMGLKPGSTDTQYF.

The rearrangement uses TRBV24-1 and TRBJ2-1; a weak D match, TRBD1 (6 bases). This CDR3 spans 12 amino acids. V was shortened by 5 bases and J by 9 bases, with 10 bases between the two germline ends. Germline V gene sequence: CDR1 KGHDR, CDR2 SFDVKD. This CDR3 reads CATSGGLREQFF. DNA of the CDR3: TGTGCCACCAGTGGGGGGCTTCGTGAGCAGTTCTTC.

This sequence joins TRBV2 and TRBJ2-7; D possibly corresponds to TRBD2 (5 bases). Germline CDR1 SNHLY, CDR2 FYNNEI. V lost 4 bases, J lost 6 bases, and 16 bases lay in between. CDR3 length: 14 residues. The DNA of the CDR3 is TGTGCCAGCAGTGTAAATTTTGAGGGTTCCGAGCAGTACTTC. It yields the protein CASSVNFEGSEQYF.

About this clone itself: Other DNA sequences in this sample translate to the same CDR3. This rearrangement joins TRBV7-3 to TRBJ2-2; 8 positions agree with TRBD2. The CDR3 covers 15 residues. Germline CDR1 is SGHTA and CDR2 is FQGTGA. With V trimmed by 5 bases and J by 4 bases, 6 bases remained unmatched. The CDR3 reads CASSLSGSGTGELFF. The CDR3 nucleotides are TGTGCCAGCAGCCTGAGCGGGAGCGGCACCGGGGAGCTGTTTTTT.

The chain has TRBV5-6 and TRBJ1-6, with 10 bases matching TRBD1. This CDR3 spans 14 amino acids. Germline CDR1 SGHDT, CDR2 YYEEEE. The junction had 4 bases not matched to a gene; V was cut back by 2 bases and J by 11 bases. CDR3 protein: CASSFWDRGTPLHF. As DNA, the CDR3 is TGTGCCAGCAGCTTTTGGGACAGGGGAACACCCCTCCACTTT.

The V call is TRBV6-5, the J call TRBJ2-2; 7 bases are a match to TRBD2. CDR3 length: 15 amino acids. The trim removed 8 bases at V and 6 bases at J, leaving 12 bases unmatched. Germline CDR1 MNHEY, CDR2 SVGAGI. DNA of the CDR3: TGTGCCAGCCTAGGGGCGGGAGCGGCGCCCGGGGAGCTGTTTTTT. It specifies CASLGAGAAPGELFF.

This chain joins TRBV3-1 (or the pseudogene TRBV3-2) and TRBJ2-1; D might be TRBD1 (5 bases). The germline V gene has CDR1 LGHDT and CDR2 YNNKEL (reference sequence). This CDR3 contains 13 residues. V shed 3 bases and J shed 5 bases, with 8 bases lying between them. CDR3 bases: TGTGCCAGCAGCCAGGGGCCCAACAATGAGCAGTTCTTC. Protein: CASSQGPNNEQFF.

The V gene is TRBV6-1, the J gene TRBJ2-1, with unresolved D. This CDR3 has 14 amino acids. The V gene lost 3 bases and the J gene lost 0 bases, with 6 bases spanning the gap. Per the germline V gene, CDR1 is MNHNS and CDR2 is SASEGT. The DNA for the CDR3 is TGTGCCAGCAGTGACCCGGGCTCCTACAATGAGCAGTTCTTC. This translates into CASSDPGSYNEQFF.

The chain carries TRBV7-9 and TRBJ2-1; 8 nucleotides align to TRBD1. The trim removed 0 bases at V and 4 bases at J, leaving 5 bases unmatched. CDR1 SEHNR and CDR2 FQNEAQ come from the germline V gene (reference sequence). This CDR3 spans 16 amino acids. In nucleotides, the CDR3 is TGTGCCAGCAGCTTAGCGGGGCAGGGGGCGTACAATGAGCAGTTCTTC. It yields the protein CASSLAGQGAYNEQFF.

DNA for the CDR3: TGTGCCAGCAGCTCCCGGACTAGCGGGGATGCCATGGATACGCAGTATTTT. It translates to CASSSRTSGDAMDTQYF. The chain couples TRBV7-8 to TRBJ2-3, with TRBD2 matching over 12 bases. Germline V gene sequence: CDR1 SGHVS, CDR2 FQNEAQ. J was trimmed by 6 bases and V by 4 bases; bases with no gene match: 11. The CDR3 length is 17 residues.

This sequence joins TRBV13 and TRBJ1-1; tentative D call: TRBD1 (5 bases). Per germline, CDR1 PRHDT and CDR2 FYEKMQ (reference sequence). This CDR3 has 14 residues. The germline V and J ends were trimmed by 0 bases and 5 bases, with 10 bases remaining between them. CDR3: CASSLGFGGTEAFF. The DNA of the CDR3 is TGTGCCAGCAGCTTAGGCTTCGGGGGAACTGAAGCTTTCTTT. Combining the CDR3 with reference TRBV13 and TRBJ1-1 gives the whole variable domain AAGVIQSPRHLIKEKRETATLKCYPIPRHDTVYWYQQGPGQDPQFLISFYEKMQSDKGSIPDRFSAQQFSDYHSELNMSSLELGDSALYFCASSLGFGGTEAFFGQGTRLTVV.

This chain uses TRBV3-1 (or the pseudogene TRBV3-2) with TRBJ2-6, with D uncertain. CDR1 LGHDT and CDR2 YNNKEL come from the germline V gene (reference sequence). This CDR3 is built from 17 residues. With 0 bases removed from V and 0 bases from J, the gap between germline ends came to 9 bases. The CDR3 sequence is CASSQDSRSSGANVLTF. Here the CDR3 DNA reads TGTGCCAGCAGCCAAGATTCGAGGTCCTCTGGGGCCAACGTCCTGACTTTC.

The chain combines TRBV5-6 with TRBJ1-5, with a tentative D call TRBD1 (6 bases). Germline CDR1 reads SGHDT; CDR2 reads YYEEEE. This CDR3 has 14 residues. V was pared by 1 base and J by 5 bases, with 10 bases between. Written as DNA, the CDR3 is TGTGCCAGCAGCTTGTGGGACACCTATCAGCCCCAGCATTTT. This sequence encodes CASSLWDTYQPQHF. The complete variable domain, with remaining parts taken from reference TRBV5-6 and TRBJ1-5, reads DAGVTQSPTHLIKTRGQQVTLRCSPKSGHDTVSWYQQALGQGPQFIFQYYEEEERQRGNFPDRFSGHQFPNYSSELNVNALLLGDSALYLCASSLWDTYQPQHFGDGTRLSIL.

The V gene is TRBV3-1 (or the pseudogene TRBV3-2), the J gene TRBJ2-1, with TRBD2 matching 9 bases. The CDR3 runs to 15 residues. Germline values: CDR1 LGHDT, CDR2 YNNKEL (reference sequence). After removal of 0 bases from V and 15 bases from J, the junction contained 12 bases not matched to a gene. CDR3 amino acids: CASSQDVSSGRSRFF. As DNA, the CDR3 is TGTGCCAGCAGCCAAGACGTATCCAGCGGGAGGAGTCGGTTCTTC.

Written as DNA, the CDR3 is TGTGCCAGCAGCTCCCCCGGGACAGGGGGCTACGAGCAGTACTTC. Protein sequence: CASSSPGTGGYEQYF. V and J are TRBV7-9 and TRBJ2-7; 11 bases are shared with TRBD1. Germline trimming cut 4 bases from V and 3 bases from J; bases unmatched to any gene: 5. This CDR3 spans 15 amino acids. Germline V gene lookup returns CDR1 SEHNR and CDR2 FQNEAQ (reference sequence). The full variable domain, its missing parts supplied by reference TRBV7-9 and TRBJ2-7, is DTGVSQNPRHKITKRGQNVTFRCDPISEHNRLYWYRQTLGQGPEFLTYFQNEAQLEKSRLLSDRFSAERPKGSFSTLEIQRTEQGDSAMYLCASSSPGTGGYEQYFGPGTRLTVT.

This chain uses TRBV15 with TRBJ1-6; D is uncertain. V shed 0 bases and J shed 3 bases, with 6 bases lying between them. From germline, CDR1 is LNHNV and CDR2 YYDKDF (reference sequence). The CDR3 sequence is 15 residues long. The CDR3 DNA is TGTGCCACCAGCAGAGAATTCAACTATAATTCACCCCTCCACTTT. It translates to CATSREFNYNSPLHF.